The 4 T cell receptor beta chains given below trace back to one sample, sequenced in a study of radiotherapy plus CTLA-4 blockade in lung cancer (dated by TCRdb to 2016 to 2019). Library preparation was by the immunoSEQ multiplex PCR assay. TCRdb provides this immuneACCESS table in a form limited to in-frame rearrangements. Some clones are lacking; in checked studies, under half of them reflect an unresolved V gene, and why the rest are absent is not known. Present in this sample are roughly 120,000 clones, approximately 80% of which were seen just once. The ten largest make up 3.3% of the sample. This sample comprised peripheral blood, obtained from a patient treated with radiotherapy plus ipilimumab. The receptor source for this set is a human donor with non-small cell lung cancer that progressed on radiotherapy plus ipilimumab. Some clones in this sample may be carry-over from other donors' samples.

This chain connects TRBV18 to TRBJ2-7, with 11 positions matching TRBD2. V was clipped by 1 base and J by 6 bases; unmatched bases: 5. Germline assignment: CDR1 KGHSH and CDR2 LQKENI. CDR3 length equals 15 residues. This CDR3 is CASSPLLAGGGEQYF. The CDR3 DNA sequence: TGTGCCAGCTCACCACTTCTAGCGGGGGGTGGCGAGCAGTACTTC.

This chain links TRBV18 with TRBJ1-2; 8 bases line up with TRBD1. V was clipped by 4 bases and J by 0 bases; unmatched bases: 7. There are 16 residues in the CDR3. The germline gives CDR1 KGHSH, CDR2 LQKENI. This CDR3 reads CASSRAGGASNYGYTF. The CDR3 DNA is TGTGCCAGCTCACGGGCAGGGGGCGCGTCTAACTATGGCTACACCTTC.

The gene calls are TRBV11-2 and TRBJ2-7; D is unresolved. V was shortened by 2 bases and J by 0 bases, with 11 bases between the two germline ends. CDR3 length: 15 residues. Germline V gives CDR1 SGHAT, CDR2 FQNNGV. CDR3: CASSLSSLSSYEQYF. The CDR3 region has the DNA TGTGCCAGCAGCTTAAGCAGTCTTTCCTCCTACGAGCAGTACTTC.

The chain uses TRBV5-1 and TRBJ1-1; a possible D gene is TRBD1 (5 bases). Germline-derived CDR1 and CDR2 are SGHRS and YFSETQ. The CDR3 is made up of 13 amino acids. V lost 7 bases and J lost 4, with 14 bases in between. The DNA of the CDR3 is TGCGCCAGCTCAGAAACGGGGGGCACTGAAGCTTTCTTT. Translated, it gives CASSETGGTEAFF.